Listed below are T cell receptor beta chains from one sample, sequenced in a study of T-cell reconstitution after alpha-beta-depleted transplantation in children. MiXCR was run by TCRdb on the PCR reads, yielding one entry per CDR3 protein. Of approximately 400,000 distinct CDR3 sequences in the sample, approximately 11% are singletons; the top ten hold 4.5% to 6%. Sequences were derived from PBMCs from the stem cell graft donor, sampled from the stem cell graft. The receptors stem from a human donor who donated a stem cell graft to a child with acute myeloid leukemia. Each CDR3 is given with its conserved first and last residue. Each record gives: clone size, D gene, V gene, J gene, CDR3 protein, CDR3 DNA. The D gene is left open where the match is weak. Some rows have no size entry. The others give once, few or many, or a class for an expanded clone.

>.|.|TRBV4-1|TRBJ2-6
CASSQEPPKTLRAGTGANVLTF
TGCGCCAGCAGCCAAGAACCGCCCAAAACGTTGCGGGCAGGGACTGGGGCCAACGTCCTGACTTTC
>.|.|TRBV9|TRBJ2-1
CASSVVGGSSYNEQFF
TGTGCCAGCAGCGTAGTAGGGGGATCCTCCTACAATGAGCAGTTCTTC
>.|TRBD1|TRBV12-3/TRBV12-4|TRBJ1-4
CASSPGQRNEKLFF
TGTGCCAGCAGCCCGGGACAGCGAAATGAAAAACTGTTTTTT
>.|.|TRBV14|TRBJ2-3
CASSGRGGADTQYF
TGTGCCAGCAGCGGACGGGGTGGGGCAGATACGCAGTATTTT
>many|.|TRBV6-2/TRBV6-3|TRBJ2-3
CASNRARQDTQYF
TGTGCCAGCAACAGGGCCCGCCAAGATACGCAGTATTTT
>many|.|TRBV7-3|TRBJ1-1
CASSPGWGAKEAFF
TGTGCCAGCAGCCCAGGTTGGGGGGCGAAGGAAGCTTTCTTT
>many|TRBD1|TRBV29-1|TRBJ2-5
CSVSRDREETQYF
TGCAGCGTCTCCCGGGACAGGGAGGAGACCCAGTACTTC
>many|.|TRBV7-2|TRBJ1-6
CASSAEGYSPLHF
TGTGCCAGCAGCGCGGAGGGTTATTCACCCCTCCACTTT
>many|.|TRBV20-1|TRBJ1-2
CSARARDRQTNYGYTF
TGCAGTGCTAGAGCGAGGGACCGACAAACTAACTATGGCTACACCTTC
>few|TRBD1|TRBV7-2|TRBJ1-4
CASSPPSLQGVEKLFF
TGTGCCAGCAGCCCCCCGTCGTTACAGGGGGTCGAAAAACTGTTTTTT
>few|.|TRBV20-1|TRBJ2-4
CSARQSGAKNIQYF
TGCAGTGCTAGGCAGTCTGGGGCCAAAAACATTCAGTACTTC
>many|TRBD1|TRBV18|TRBJ2-3
CASSPGTGVADTQYF
TGTGCCAGCTCACCAGGGACAGGGGTTGCGGATACGCAGTATTTT
>.|TRBD1|TRBV5-1|TRBJ2-7
CASSFFPSQTGIYEQYF
TGCGCCAGCAGCTTCTTCCCCTCACAGACAGGGATTTACGAGCAGTACTTC
>.|TRBD1|TRBV13|TRBJ2-1
CASSLSGTGDNEQFF
TGTGCCAGCAGCTTAAGCGGGACAGGGGACAATGAGCAGTTCTTC
>.|.|TRBV29-1|TRBJ1-2
CSAEYYGYTF
TGCAGCGCCGAGTACTATGGCTACACCTTC
>.|TRBD2|TRBV20-1|TRBJ2-1
CSARDWKRGARASGYNEQFF
TGCAGTGCTAGAGACTGGAAGCGGGGGGCCAGAGCAAGCGGATACAATGAGCAGTTCTTC
>.|.|TRBV20-1|TRBJ2-1
CSAREGGYNYNEQFF
TGCAGTGCTAGAGAGGGCGGCTACAACTACAATGAGCAGTTCTTC
>.|TRBD1|TRBV6-5|TRBJ2-1
CASSLQGASYNEQFF
TGTGCCAGCAGTCTACAGGGGGCTTCCTACAATGAGCAGTTCTTC
>.|.|TRBV30|TRBJ2-1
CAWSGTVVLNEQFF
TGTGCCTGGAGCGGTACGGTAGTCCTCAATGAGCAGTTCTTC
>many|.|TRBV3-1|TRBJ2-5
CASNQGVETQYF
TGTGCCAGCAACCAGGGTGTGGAGACCCAGTACTTC
>.|.|TRBV23-1|TRBJ2-1
CASRPTGIRVIWQFF
TGCGCCAGCAGACCCACAGGGATAAGGGTGATTTGGCAGTTCTTC
>few|TRBD1|TRBV20-1|TRBJ2-5
CSATNRGSQETQYF
TGCAGTGCAACGAACAGGGGATCCCAAGAGACCCAGTACTTC
>.|.|TRBV6-5|TRBJ2-1
CASSYQLSSYNEQFF
TGTGCCAGCAGTTACCAGTTAAGCTCCTACAATGAGCAGTTCTTC
>few|.|TRBV20-1|TRBJ2-5
CSAKQPPRSTQYF
TGCAGTGCTAAGCAACCTCCCAGGTCGACCCAGTACTTC
>few|TRBD2|TRBV7-2|TRBJ2-3
CASSQTSGRGTDTQYF
TGTGCCAGCAGCCAGACTAGCGGGAGAGGTACAGATACGCAGTATTTT
>.|.|TRBV27|TRBJ1-6
CASSLFGSSYNSPLHF
TGTGCCAGCAGTTTATTCGGGAGCTCCTATAATTCACCCCTCCACTTT
>few|.|TRBV20-1|TRBJ1-1
CSALEKNTEAFF
TGCAGTGCCTTGGAGAAGAACACTGAAGCTTTCTTT
>few|TRBD1|TRBV7-9|TRBJ2-7
CASSPPPGQGYEQYF
TGTGCCAGCAGCCCCCCTCCGGGACAGGGCTACGAGCAGTACTTC
>few|TRBD2|TRBV15|TRBJ2-1
CATRGGGLYNEQFF
TGTGCCACCCGTGGCGGGGGGCTTTACAATGAGCAGTTCTTC